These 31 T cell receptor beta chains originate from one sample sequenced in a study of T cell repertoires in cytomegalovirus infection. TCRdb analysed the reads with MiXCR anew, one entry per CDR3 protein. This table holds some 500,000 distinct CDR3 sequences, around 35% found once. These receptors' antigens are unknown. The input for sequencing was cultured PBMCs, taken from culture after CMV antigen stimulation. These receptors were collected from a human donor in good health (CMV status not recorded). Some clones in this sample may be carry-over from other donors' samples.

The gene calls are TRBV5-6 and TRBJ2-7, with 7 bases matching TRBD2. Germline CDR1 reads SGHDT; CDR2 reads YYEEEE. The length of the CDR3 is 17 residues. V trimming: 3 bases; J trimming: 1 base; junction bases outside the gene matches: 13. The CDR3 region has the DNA TGTGCCAGCAGCTGGGTTTCCTCCAGCGGGGCGTCCTACGAGCAGTACTTC. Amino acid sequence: CASSWVSSSGASYEQYF.

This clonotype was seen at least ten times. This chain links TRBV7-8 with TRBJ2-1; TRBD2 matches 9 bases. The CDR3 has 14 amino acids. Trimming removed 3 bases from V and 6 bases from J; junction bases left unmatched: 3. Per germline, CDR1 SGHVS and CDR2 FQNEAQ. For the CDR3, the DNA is TGTGCCAGCAGCTTGCAGCGGGAGGCCAATGAGCAGTTCTTC. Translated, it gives CASSLQREANEQFF.

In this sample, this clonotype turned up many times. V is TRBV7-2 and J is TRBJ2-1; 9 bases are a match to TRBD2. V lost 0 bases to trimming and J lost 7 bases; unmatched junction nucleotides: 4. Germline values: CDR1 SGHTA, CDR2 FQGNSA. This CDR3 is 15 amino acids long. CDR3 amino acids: CASSLAVAGVNEQFF. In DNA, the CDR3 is TGTGCCAGCAGCTTAGCTGTAGCGGGAGTAAATGAGCAGTTCTTC.

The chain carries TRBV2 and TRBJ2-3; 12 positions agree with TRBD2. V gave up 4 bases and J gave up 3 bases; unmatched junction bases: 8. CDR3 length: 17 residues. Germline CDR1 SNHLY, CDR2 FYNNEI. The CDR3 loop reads CASSGDLLAGGTDTQYF. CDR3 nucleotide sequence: TGTGCCAGCAGTGGAGACCTTCTAGCGGGAGGGACAGATACGCAGTATTTT.

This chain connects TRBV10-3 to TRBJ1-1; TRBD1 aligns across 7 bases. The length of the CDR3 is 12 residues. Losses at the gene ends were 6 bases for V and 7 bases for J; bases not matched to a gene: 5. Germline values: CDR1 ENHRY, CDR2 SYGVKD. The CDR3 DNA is TGTGCCATCAGCGAACAGGGGATTGAAGCTTTCTTT. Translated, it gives CAISEQGIEAFF.

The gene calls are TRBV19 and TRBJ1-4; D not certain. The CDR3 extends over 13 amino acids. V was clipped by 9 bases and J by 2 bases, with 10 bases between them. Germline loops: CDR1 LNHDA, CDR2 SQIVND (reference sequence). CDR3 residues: CASSRETNEKLFF. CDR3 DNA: TGTGCCAGCTCGCGAGAGACTAATGAAAAACTGTTTTTT.

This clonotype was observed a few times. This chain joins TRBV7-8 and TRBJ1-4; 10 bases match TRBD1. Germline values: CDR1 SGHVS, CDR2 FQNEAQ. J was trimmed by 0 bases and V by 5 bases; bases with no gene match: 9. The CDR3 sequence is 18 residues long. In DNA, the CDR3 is TGTGCCAGCAGCCACAGACAGGGGGCGAGCTCAACTAATGAAAAACTGTTTTTT. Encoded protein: CASSHRQGASSTNEKLFF.

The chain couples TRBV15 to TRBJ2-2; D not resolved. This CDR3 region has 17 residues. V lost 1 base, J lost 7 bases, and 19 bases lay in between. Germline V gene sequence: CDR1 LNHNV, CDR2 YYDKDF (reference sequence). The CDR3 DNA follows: TGTGCCACCAGCAGAGGTGACCCTAGGGTGGATGGCGGGGAGCTGTTTTTT. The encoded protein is CATSRGDPRVDGGELFF.

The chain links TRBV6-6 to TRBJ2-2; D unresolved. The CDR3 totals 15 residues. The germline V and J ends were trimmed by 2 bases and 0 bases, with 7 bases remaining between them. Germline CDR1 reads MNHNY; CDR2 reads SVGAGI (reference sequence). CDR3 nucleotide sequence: TGTGCCAGCAGTTACGTCGCTGCGAACACCGGGGAGCTGTTTTTT. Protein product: CASSYVAANTGELFF.

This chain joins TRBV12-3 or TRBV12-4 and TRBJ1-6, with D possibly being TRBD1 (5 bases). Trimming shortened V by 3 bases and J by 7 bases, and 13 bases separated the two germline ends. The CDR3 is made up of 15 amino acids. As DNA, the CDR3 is TGTGCCAGCAGTTTCTCGGCAGGGAGGAATTCACCCCTCCACTTT. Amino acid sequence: CASSFSAGRNSPLHF.

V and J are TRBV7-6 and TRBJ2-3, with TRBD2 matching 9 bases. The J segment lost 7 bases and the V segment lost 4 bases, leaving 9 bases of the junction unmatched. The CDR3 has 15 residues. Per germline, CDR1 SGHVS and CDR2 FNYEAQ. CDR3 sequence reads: CASSSPGLAGNTQYF. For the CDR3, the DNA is TGTGCCAGCAGCTCCCCGGGACTAGCTGGAAATACGCAGTATTTT.

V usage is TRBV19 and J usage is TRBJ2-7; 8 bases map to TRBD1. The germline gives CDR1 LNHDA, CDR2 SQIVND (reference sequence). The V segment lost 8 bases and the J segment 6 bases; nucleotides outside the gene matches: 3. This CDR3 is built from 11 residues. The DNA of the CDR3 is TGTGCCAGTGGGGACAGGCGCGAGCAGTACTTC. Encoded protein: CASGDRREQYF. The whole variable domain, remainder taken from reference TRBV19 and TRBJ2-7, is DGGITQSPKYLFRKEGQNVTLSCEQNLNHDAMYWYRQDPGQGLRLIYYSQIVNDFQKGDIAEGYSVSREKKESFPLTVTSAQKNPTAFYLCASGDRREQYFGPGTRLTVT.

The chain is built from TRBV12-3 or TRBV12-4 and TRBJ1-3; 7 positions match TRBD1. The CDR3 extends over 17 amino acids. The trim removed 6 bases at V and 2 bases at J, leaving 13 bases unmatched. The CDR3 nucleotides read TGTGCCAGCAGCTATGTTCCGGGACAGATGACTGGAAACACCATATATTTT. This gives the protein CASSYVPGQMTGNTIYF.

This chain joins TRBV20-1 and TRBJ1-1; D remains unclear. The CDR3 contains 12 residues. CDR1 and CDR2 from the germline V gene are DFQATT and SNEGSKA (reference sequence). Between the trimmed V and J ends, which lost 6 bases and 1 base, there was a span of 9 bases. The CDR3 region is CSAHRGNTEAFF. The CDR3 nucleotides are TGCAGTGCCCATCGGGGGAACACTGAAGCTTTCTTT.

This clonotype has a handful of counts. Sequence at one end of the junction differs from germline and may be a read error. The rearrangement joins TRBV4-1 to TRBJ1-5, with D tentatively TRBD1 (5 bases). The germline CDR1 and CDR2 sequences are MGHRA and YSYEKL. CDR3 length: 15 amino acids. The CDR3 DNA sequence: TGTGCCAGCAGCCAAGAGCTTCAGGGAGTGCAGCCCCAGCATTTT. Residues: CASSQELQGVQPQHF.

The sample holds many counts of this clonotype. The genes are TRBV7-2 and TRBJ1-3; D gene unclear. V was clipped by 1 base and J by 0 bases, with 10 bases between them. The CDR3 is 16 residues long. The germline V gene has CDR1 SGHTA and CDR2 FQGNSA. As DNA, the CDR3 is TGTGCCAGCAGCTTAGGGGCAGCGCTCTCTGGAAACACCATATATTTT. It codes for CASSLGAALSGNTIYF.

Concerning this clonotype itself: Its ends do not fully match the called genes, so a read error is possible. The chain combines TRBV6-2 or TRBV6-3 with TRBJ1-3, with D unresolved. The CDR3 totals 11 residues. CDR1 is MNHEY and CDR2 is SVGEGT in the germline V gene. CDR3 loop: CASSFPDTRIF. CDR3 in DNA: TGTGCCAGCAGTTTTCCAGACACGAGGATTTTT.

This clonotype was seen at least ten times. CDR3 protein: CASSLRLGFPTGENEQFF. Here the CDR3 DNA reads TGTGCCAGCAGCTTACGGCTAGGTTTCCCTACTGGGGAAAATGAGCAGTTCTTC. This rearrangement joins TRBV7-8 to TRBJ2-1; D gene uncertain. The CDR3 is made up of 18 amino acids. Per germline, CDR1 SGHVS and CDR2 FQNEAQ. With 2 bases removed from V and 7 bases from J, the gap between germline ends came to 24 bases.

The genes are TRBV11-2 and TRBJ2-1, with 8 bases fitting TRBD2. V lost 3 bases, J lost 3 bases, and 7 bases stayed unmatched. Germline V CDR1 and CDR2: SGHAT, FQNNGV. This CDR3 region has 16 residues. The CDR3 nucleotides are TGTGCCAGCAGCTTGACGGCGGGAGGATACTACAATGAGCAGTTCTTC. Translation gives CASSLTAGGYYNEQFF.

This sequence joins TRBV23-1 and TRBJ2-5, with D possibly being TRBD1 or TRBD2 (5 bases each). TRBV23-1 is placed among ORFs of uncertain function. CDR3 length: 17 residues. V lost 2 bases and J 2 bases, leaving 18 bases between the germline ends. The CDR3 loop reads CASSQPGASPQQETQYF. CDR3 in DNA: TGCGCCAGCAGTCAACCTGGGGCTAGCCCACAGCAAGAGACCCAGTACTTC.

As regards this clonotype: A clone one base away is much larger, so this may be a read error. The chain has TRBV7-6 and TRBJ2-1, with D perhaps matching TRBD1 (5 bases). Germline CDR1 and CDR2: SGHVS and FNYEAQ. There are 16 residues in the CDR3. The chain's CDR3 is CASSSFDRSSYNEQCF. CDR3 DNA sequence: TGTGCCAGCAGCTCGTTCGACAGAAGCTCCTACAATGAGCAGTGCTTC.

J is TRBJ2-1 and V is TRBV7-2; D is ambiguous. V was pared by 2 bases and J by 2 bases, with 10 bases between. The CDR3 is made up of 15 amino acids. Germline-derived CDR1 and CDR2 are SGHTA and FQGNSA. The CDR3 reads CASSLKAPPYNEQFF. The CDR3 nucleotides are TGTGCCAGCAGCTTAAAAGCGCCTCCCTACAATGAGCAGTTCTTC.

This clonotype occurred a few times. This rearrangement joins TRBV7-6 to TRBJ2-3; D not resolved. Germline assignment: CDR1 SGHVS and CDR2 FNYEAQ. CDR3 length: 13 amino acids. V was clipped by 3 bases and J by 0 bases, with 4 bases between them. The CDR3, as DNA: TGTGCCAGCAGCTTTTGGAGCACAGATACGCAGTATTTT. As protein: CASSFWSTDTQYF.

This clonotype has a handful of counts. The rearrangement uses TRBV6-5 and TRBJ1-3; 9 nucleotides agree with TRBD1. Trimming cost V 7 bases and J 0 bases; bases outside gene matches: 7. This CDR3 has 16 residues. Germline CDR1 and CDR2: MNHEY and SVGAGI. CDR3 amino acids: CASIKTGGSSGNTIYF. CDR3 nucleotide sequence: TGTGCCAGCATCAAGACAGGGGGTTCCTCTGGAAACACCATATATTTT.

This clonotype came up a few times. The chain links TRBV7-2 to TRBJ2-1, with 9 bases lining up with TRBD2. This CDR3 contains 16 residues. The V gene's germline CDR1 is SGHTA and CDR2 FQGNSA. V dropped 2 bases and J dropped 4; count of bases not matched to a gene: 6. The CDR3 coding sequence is TGTGCCAGCAGCTTAATGGCGGGAGGGATATACAATGAGCAGTTCTTC. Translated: CASSLMAGGIYNEQFF.

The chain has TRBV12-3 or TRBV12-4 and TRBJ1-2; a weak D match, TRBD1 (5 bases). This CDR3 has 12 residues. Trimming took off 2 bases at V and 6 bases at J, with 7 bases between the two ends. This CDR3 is CASSLWGNGYTF. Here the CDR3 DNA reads TGTGCCAGCAGTTTATGGGGGAATGGCTACACCTTC.

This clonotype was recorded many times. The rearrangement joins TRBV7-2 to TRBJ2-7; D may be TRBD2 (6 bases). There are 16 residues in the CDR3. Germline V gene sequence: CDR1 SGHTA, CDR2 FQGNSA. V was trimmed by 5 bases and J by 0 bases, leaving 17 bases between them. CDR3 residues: CASSPGGGKSSYEQYF. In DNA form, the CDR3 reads TGTGCCAGCAGCCCGGGCGGCGGGAAGAGCTCCTACGAGCAGTACTTC.

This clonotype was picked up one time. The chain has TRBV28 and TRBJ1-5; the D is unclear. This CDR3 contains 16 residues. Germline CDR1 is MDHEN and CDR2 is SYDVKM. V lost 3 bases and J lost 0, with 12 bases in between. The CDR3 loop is CASSLGGWDSNQPQHF. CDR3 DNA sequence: TGTGCCAGCAGTTTGGGCGGATGGGATAGCAATCAGCCCCAGCATTTT.

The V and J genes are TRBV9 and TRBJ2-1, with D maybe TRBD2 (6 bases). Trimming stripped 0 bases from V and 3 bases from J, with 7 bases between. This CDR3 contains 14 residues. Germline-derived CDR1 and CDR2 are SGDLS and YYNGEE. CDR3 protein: CASSVDGSYNEQFF. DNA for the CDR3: TGTGCCAGCAGCGTAGACGGGAGCTACAATGAGCAGTTCTTC.

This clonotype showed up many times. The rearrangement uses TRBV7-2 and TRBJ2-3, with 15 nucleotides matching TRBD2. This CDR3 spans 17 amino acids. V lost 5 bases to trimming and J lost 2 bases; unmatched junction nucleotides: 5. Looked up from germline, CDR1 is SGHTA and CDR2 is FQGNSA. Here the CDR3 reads CASSPGLAGGPTDTQYF. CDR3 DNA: TGTGCCAGCAGCCCTGGACTAGCGGGAGGGCCCACAGATACGCAGTATTTT.

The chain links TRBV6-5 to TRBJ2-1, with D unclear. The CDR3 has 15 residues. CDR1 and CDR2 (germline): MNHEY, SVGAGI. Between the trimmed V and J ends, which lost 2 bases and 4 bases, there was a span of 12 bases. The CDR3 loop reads CASSYEGLSYNEQFF. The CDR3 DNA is TGTGCCAGCAGTTACGAAGGGCTCTCATACAATGAGCAGTTCTTC.